These 15 T cell receptor beta chains share one sample of origin, sequenced in a study of Ad26.COV2.S vaccination and SARS-CoV-2 variants. Treatment described: over 15 received Ad26.COV2.S at low or high dose, single or two shots; several received placebo; per-sample allocation not given. Collection of the samples took place on day 63 after the first injection of vaccine or placebo. Assay: immunoSEQ multiplex PCR; the TCRdb copy retains only in-frame clones and omits some. The sample carries about 400,000 clones, 80% to 90% recorded once. This sample comprised peripheral blood, obtained in a trial of Ad26.COV2.S vaccine versus placebo. Source of these receptors: a person aged 18-60 years who received the Ad26.COV2.S COVID-19 vaccine or a placebo.

The chain couples TRBV18 to TRBJ1-1; no clear D gene. The CDR3 is 15 amino acids. With 2 bases removed from V and 0 bases from J, the gap between germline ends came to 10 bases. Germline lookup yields CDR1 KGHSH and CDR2 LQKENI. The CDR3 DNA sequence: TGTGCCAGCTCACCATTAATAGACCTGAACACTGAAGCTTTCTTT. Translated, it gives CASSPLIDLNTEAFF.

The sample holds one count of this clone. This chain joins TRBV19 and TRBJ2-1; TRBD2 might be the D (5 bases). Germline V gene data show CDR1 as LNHDA and CDR2 as SQIVND (reference sequence). The CDR3 has 12 amino acids. V dropped 5 bases and J dropped 10 bases, with 12 bases sitting between them. The CDR3 region is CASSPDYLEQFF. The DNA for the CDR3 is TGTGCCAGTAGTCCCGACTACCTGGAGCAGTTCTTC. Full variable domain (missing parts from reference TRBV19 and TRBJ2-1): DGGITQSPKYLFRKEGQNVTLSCEQNLNHDAMYWYRQDPGQGLRLIYYSQIVNDFQKGDIAEGYSVSREKKESFPLTVTSAQKNPTAFYLCASSPDYLEQFFGPGTRLTVL.

The rearrangement joins TRBV24-1 to TRBJ2-1; D is possibly TRBD2 (6 bases). Trimming pared 9 bases from V and 13 bases from J, leaving 15 bases between. The CDR3 extends over 11 amino acids. The V gene's germline CDR1 is KGHDR and CDR2 SFDVKD. Here the CDR3 reads CATSWAGSQFF. The CDR3 nucleotides read TGTGCCACCTCATGGGCGGGGTCTCAGTTCTTC.

The genes are TRBV5-1 and TRBJ1-2; 10 bases are a match to TRBD1. Germline CDR1 SGHRS, CDR2 YFSETQ. The V segment lost 4 bases and the J segment 8 bases; nucleotides outside the gene matches: 8. The CDR3 length is 14 residues. Here the CDR3 DNA reads TGCGCCAGCAGCCCGGGACAGGGGACCTCCGGCTACACCTTC. Translating it yields CASSPGQGTSGYTF.

Written as DNA, the CDR3 is TGTGCCAGCTCACCACGGGACGGGGGGGCCTACGAGCAGTACTTC. Protein: CASSPRDGGAYEQYF. The J gene is TRBJ2-7, the V gene TRBV18; 8 nucleotides match TRBD2. CDR1 is KGHSH, CDR2 LQKENI, per germline. V lost 1 base, J lost 2 bases, and 4 bases stayed unmatched. This CDR3 contains 15 residues.

This chain connects TRBV3-1 (or the pseudogene TRBV3-2) to TRBJ2-1, with unresolved D. The germline V gene encodes CDR1 LGHDT and CDR2 YNNKEL (reference sequence). This CDR3 has 14 residues. Trimming shortened V by 1 base and J by 15 bases, and 19 bases separated the two germline ends. CDR3 coding DNA: TGTGCCAGCAGCCAAGTTGATTCCGTTCGGGTTCTGTTCTTC. This sequence encodes CASSQVDSVRVLFF.

As for this clone: Distinct nucleotide sequences in the sample also encode this CDR3. The chain combines TRBV27 with TRBJ2-1; D gene ambiguous. Germline V gives CDR1 MNHEY, CDR2 SMNVEV (reference sequence). The V end was cut by 6 bases, the J end by 4 bases, with 10 bases between. The CDR3 spans 13 residues. The CDR3 spells CASSLEPYNEQFF. CDR3 bases: TGTGCCAGCAGCCTCGAGCCGTACAATGAGCAGTTCTTC.

The V call is TRBV4-1, the J call TRBJ2-7, with D unresolved. V was shortened by 2 bases and J by 0 bases, with 20 bases between the two germline ends. Germline assignment: CDR1 MGHRA and CDR2 YSYEKL. This CDR3 spans 18 amino acids. The CDR3 coding sequence is TGCGCCAGCAGCCAACAGGTCCTTTCTCGTATTCCCTCCTACGAGCAGTACTTC. This sequence encodes CASSQQVLSRIPSYEQYF.

This chain links TRBV10-2 with TRBJ2-5; a weak D match, TRBD2 (5 bases). V gave up 7 bases and J gave up 7 bases, with 16 bases separating them. This CDR3 spans 13 amino acids. Per germline, CDR1 WSHSY and CDR2 SAAADI. This CDR3 is CASTPGPRGTQYF. In DNA, the CDR3 is TGCGCCAGCACTCCAGGCCCCCGGGGGACCCAGTACTTC.

The chain has TRBV11-3 and TRBJ2-7; TRBD1 might be the D (7 bases). The CDR3 has 14 amino acids. Trimming took off 5 bases at V and 6 bases at J, with 17 bases between the two ends. In germline, CDR1 is SGHNT, CDR2 YENEEA. CDR3 amino acids: CASSESGDSAEQYF. CDR3 nucleotides: TGTGCCAGCAGCGAATCGGGGGACAGCGCCGAGCAGTACTTC.

As to this clone: Other DNA sequences in this specimen translate into the identical CDR3. This chain uses TRBV11-2 with TRBJ2-1; D ambiguous. This CDR3 region has 12 residues. Per germline, CDR1 SGHAT and CDR2 FQNNGV. The germline V and J ends were trimmed by 1 base and 6 bases, with 4 bases remaining between them. CDR3 in amino acids: CASSLGVNEQFF. The CDR3 DNA reads TGTGCCAGCAGCTTAGGAGTCAATGAGCAGTTCTTC.

This chain joins TRBV10-3 and TRBJ2-1, with 7 bases that match TRBD2. The CDR3 spans 13 residues. Trimming removed 8 bases from V and 5 bases from J; junction bases left unmatched: 6. Germline assignment: CDR1 ENHRY and CDR2 SYGVKD. Written as DNA, the CDR3 is TGTGCCATCGGGGCGGGAGCCAACAATGAGCAGTTCTTC. Encoded protein: CAIGAGANNEQFF.

The chain couples TRBV7-3 to TRBJ2-5; tentatively, D is TRBD2 (5 bases). CDR1 and CDR2 (germline): SGHTA, FQGTGA. Trimming took 5 bases from V and 4 from J, leaving 14 bases between them. This CDR3 is 14 amino acids long. CDR3 region: CASSPGGRGETQYF. The CDR3 nucleotides are TGTGCCAGCAGCCCTGGAGGCCGGGGAGAGACCCAGTACTTC.

The CDR3 nucleotides read TGTGCCAGCTCACAGGGATCCATGAACACTGAAGCTTTCTTT. As protein: CASSQGSMNTEAFF. The chain joins TRBV5-4 to TRBJ1-1; perhaps TRBD1 as D (6 bases). CDR3 length: 14 residues. CDR1 and CDR2 from the germline V gene are SGHNT and YYREEE (reference sequence). V lost 7 bases and J 0 bases, leaving 13 bases between the germline ends.

The chain couples TRBV2 to TRBJ2-7, with 7 bases matching TRBD1. Germline values: CDR1 SNHLY, CDR2 FYNNEI. The CDR3 is 13 amino acids. J lost 5 bases, V lost 9 bases, and 10 bases had no gene match. CDR3 bases: TGTGCCAGTACACAGGGGTTCGGGAACGAGCAGTACTTC. It yields the protein CASTQGFGNEQYF.